A selection of T cell receptor beta chains follows, all from one sample in a study of T-cell reconstitution after alpha-beta-depleted transplantation in children. Via MiXCR, TCRdb re-called the PCR reads, giving one row per CDR3 protein. This table holds nearly 350,000 distinct CDR3 sequences, 15% to 20% found once. Sequenced material: PBMCs, mostly from graft donor cells, taken 360 days after TCRalphabeta/CD19-depleted stem cell transplant. The receptors come from a male patient between 2 and 10 years old who had a stem cell transplant for acute lymphoblastic leukemia, so the T cells may come from the graft donor. Both conserved end residues are part of each CDR3. Each record gives: CDR3 length, clone size, D gene, J gene, V gene, CDR3 protein, CDR3 DNA. D genes are given only for firm matches. Not every row has a clone size; where given, it reads once, few, many or a size class.

len: 17
abundance: few
d_gene: NA
j_gene: TRBJ1-3
v_gene: TRBV18
CDR3aa: CASSPVGPNPSGNTIYF
CDR3nt: TGTGCCAGCTCACCGGTAGGGCCAAACCCATCTGGAAACACCATATATTTT

len: 15
abundance: few
d_gene: NA
j_gene: TRBJ2-1
v_gene: TRBV27
CDR3aa: CASSRRPRRNTEQFF
CDR3nt: TGTGCCAGCAGCCGAAGGCCACGGAGAAACACTGAGCAGTTCTTC

len: 14
abundance: few
d_gene: TRBD1
j_gene: TRBJ2-5
v_gene: TRBV20-1
CDR3aa: CSTDRGPYQETQYF
CDR3nt: TGCAGTACCGACAGGGGGCCCTACCAAGAGACCCAGTACTTC

len: 14
abundance: NA
d_gene: NA
j_gene: TRBJ1-4
v_gene: TRBV12-3/TRBV12-4
CDR3aa: CAISWAGMGEKLFF
CDR3nt: TGTGCCATCAGTTGGGCAGGGATGGGTGAAAAACTGTTTTTT

len: 14
abundance: few
d_gene: NA
j_gene: TRBJ2-7
v_gene: TRBV28
CDR3aa: CASSPPGVVYEQYF
CDR3nt: TGTGCCAGCTCACCTCCAGGGGTAGTCTACGAGCAGTACTTC

len: 14
abundance: many
d_gene: NA
j_gene: TRBJ1-1
v_gene: TRBV5-1
CDR3aa: CASSLDGWNTEAFF
CDR3nt: TGCGCCAGCAGCTTAGACGGGTGGAACACTGAAGCTTTCTTT

len: 14
abundance: NA
d_gene: TRBD2
j_gene: TRBJ2-1
v_gene: TRBV20-1
CDR3aa: CSASVLADYNEQFF
CDR3nt: TGCAGTGCTAGTGTGCTAGCGGATTACAATGAGCAGTTCTTC

len: 16
abundance: few
d_gene: NA
j_gene: TRBJ2-1
v_gene: TRBV20-1
CDR3aa: CSARAIQGLNYNEQFF
CDR3nt: TGCAGTGCTAGAGCCATCCAGGGTCTGAACTACAATGAGCAGTTCTTC

len: 11
abundance: NA
d_gene: NA
j_gene: TRBJ2-3
v_gene: TRBV7-3
CDR3aa: CASGNFGTQYF
CDR3nt: TGTGCCAGCGGGAATTTCGGTACGCAGTATTTT

len: 12
abundance: few
d_gene: NA
j_gene: TRBJ2-7
v_gene: TRBV7-9
CDR3aa: CASSLSYQRAYF
CDR3nt: TGTGCCAGCAGCTTATCCTATCAGCGGGCCTACTTC

len: 15
abundance: many
d_gene: NA
j_gene: TRBJ2-1
v_gene: TRBV4-3
CDR3aa: CASSQDAAAYNEQFF
CDR3nt: TGCGCCAGCAGCCAAGATGCGGCAGCCTACAATGAGCAGTTCTTC

len: 17
abundance: few
d_gene: NA
j_gene: TRBJ2-1
v_gene: TRBV6-2/TRBV6-3
CDR3aa: CASSYSRVGSSYNEQFF
CDR3nt: TGTGCCAGCAGTTACTCGAGGGTGGGGAGCTCCTACAATGAGCAGTTCTTC

len: 14
abundance: few
d_gene: NA
j_gene: TRBJ2-7
v_gene: TRBV2
CDR3aa: CASSGVFVTYEQYF
CDR3nt: TGTGCCAGCAGTGGGGTCTTTGTTACCTACGAGCAGTACTTC

len: 17
abundance: NA
d_gene: TRBD2
j_gene: TRBJ2-7
v_gene: TRBV7-2
CDR3aa: CASSLTSGRPRGSEQYF
CDR3nt: TGTGCCAGCAGCTTAACTAGCGGGAGGCCCCGGGGCTCCGAGCAGTACTTC

len: 14
abundance: many
d_gene: NA
j_gene: TRBJ2-7
v_gene: TRBV2
CDR3aa: CASSGTESTYEQYF
CDR3nt: TGTGCCAGCAGTGGGACAGAGTCAACCTACGAGCAGTACTTC

len: 16
abundance: NA
d_gene: NA
j_gene: TRBJ2-3
v_gene: TRBV6-2/TRBV6-3
CDR3aa: CASSYSTAFSTDTQYF
CDR3nt: TGTGCCAGCAGTTACTCGACAGCCTTTAGCACAGATACGCAGTATTTT

len: 15
abundance: many
d_gene: TRBD1
j_gene: TRBJ2-1
v_gene: TRBV29-1
CDR3aa: CSVEDLGQSHNEQFF
CDR3nt: TGCAGCGTTGAAGATCTGGGACAGTCCCACAATGAGCAGTTCTTC